A selection of T cell receptor beta chains follows, all from one sample in a study of cytomegalovirus exposure and HLA in healthy donors. Sequenced by immunoSEQ multiplex PCR; TCRdb stores in-frame clones only, minus some. The sample records 99,000 or so clones, around 75% being singletons. Sequenced: PBMCs. These receptor sequences come from a man aged 25-45 years in good health and CMV-seronegative. CDR3s include the opening cysteine and the closing phenylalanine or tryptophan. The order of the fields is clone size, D gene, J gene, V gene, CDR3 DNA, CDR3 protein. D genes are given only for firm matches. A row's size may be missing; if present it is once, few, many or a size class.

clone size: -; D gene: -; J gene: TRBJ2-3; V gene: TRBV5-1; CDR3 DNA: TGCGCCAGCAGCCAGGGAGTAGCGGCAGATACGCAGTATTTT; CDR3 protein: CASSQGVAADTQYF
clone size: -; D gene: -; J gene: TRBJ1-1; V gene: TRBV7-8; CDR3 DNA: TGTGCCAGCAGCTTAATGTTGCAGGGGTACACTGAAGCTTTCTTT; CDR3 protein: CASSLMLQGYTEAFF
clone size: once; D gene: TRBD1; J gene: TRBJ1-5; V gene: TRBV9; CDR3 DNA: TGTGCCAGCAGCCCCAGGGGGGGCAATCAGCCCCAGCATTTT; CDR3 protein: CASSPRGGNQPQHF
clone size: once; D gene: TRBD1; J gene: TRBJ2-4; V gene: TRBV6-5; CDR3 DNA: TGTGCCAGCAGTTACTCGAACAGGGGGGAGGACATTCAGTACTTC; CDR3 protein: CASSYSNRGEDIQYF
clone size: once; D gene: TRBD1; J gene: TRBJ2-5; V gene: TRBV25-1; CDR3 DNA: TGTGCCAGCAGTGATCCGGGACAGGGAAAAGAGACCCAGTACTTC; CDR3 protein: CASSDPGQGKETQYF
clone size: -; D gene: -; J gene: TRBJ2-7; V gene: TRBV6-5; CDR3 DNA: TGTGCCAGCAGTTCCCATCAGGCGGGGCGGCAGTACTTC; CDR3 protein: CASSSHQAGRQYF
clone size: few; D gene: -; J gene: TRBJ2-5; V gene: TRBV5-1; CDR3 DNA: TGCGCCAGCAGCGCTCTAGGTACTGAGACCCAGTACTTC; CDR3 protein: CASSALGTETQYF
clone size: -; D gene: TRBD2; J gene: TRBJ2-5; V gene: TRBV5-4; CDR3 DNA: TGTGCCAGCAGCTCAGCGACTAGCGAGGAGACCCAGTACTTC; CDR3 protein: CASSSATSEETQYF
clone size: -; D gene: TRBD1; J gene: TRBJ1-4; V gene: TRBV5-1; CDR3 DNA: TGCGCCAGCAGCGCGTTACAGGGGCGGAGTAATGAAAAACTGTTTTTT; CDR3 protein: CASSALQGRSNEKLFF
clone size: -; D gene: -; J gene: TRBJ1-1; V gene: TRBV30; CDR3 DNA: TGTGCCTGGAGACGAGGGAGCACTGAAGCTTTCTTT; CDR3 protein: CAWRRGSTEAFF
clone size: -; D gene: -; J gene: TRBJ2-2; V gene: TRBV28; CDR3 DNA: TGTGCCAGCAGCGGACCGACTACCTACCCCACCGGGGAGCTGTTTTTT; CDR3 protein: CASSGPTTYPTGELFF
clone size: -; D gene: -; J gene: TRBJ2-5; V gene: TRBV5-1; CDR3 DNA: TGCGCCAGCAGCTTGGACAGGGCCGTAGAGACCCAGTACTTC; CDR3 protein: CASSLDRAVETQYF